The T cell receptor beta chain described here comes from a study of T-cell reconstitution after alpha-beta-depleted transplantation in children. Points from the study as a whole: The main origin of T-cell counts and diversity one year after transplant was newly produced T cells. Day-60 TCRbeta diversity that was high in some patients was derived from surviving recipient T cells and thymic progenitors. Reportedly, roughly two months post-transplant, alpha-beta T cells arose from several hundred expanded graft clones.

This clonotype has ten or more counts. The antigen remains unidentified. The TCRbeta library was prepared with unique molecular identifiers. TCRdb reprocessed the PCR reads via MiXCR and lists one record per CDR3 protein. The sample comprises around 700,000 distinct CDR3 sequences, 13% of which are singletons, and 0.79% rests with the top ten. V lost 6 bases and J lost 6, with 20 bases in between. This CDR3 is 14 amino acids long. Germline assignment: CDR1 DFQATT and CDR2 SNEGSKA (reference sequence). The TCR originated in a girl aged 2 to 10 with congenital amegakaryocytic thrombocytopenia, due to receive a stem cell transplant. The chain couples TRBV20-1 to TRBJ2-5, with D uncertain. Sequenced here: PBMCs, sampled before TCRalphabeta/CD19-depleted stem cell transplant. The CDR3 nucleotides read TGCAGTGCCAGTGTAGGGATCCAGTTTCAGACCCAGTACTTC. Protein: CSASVGIQFQTQYF.